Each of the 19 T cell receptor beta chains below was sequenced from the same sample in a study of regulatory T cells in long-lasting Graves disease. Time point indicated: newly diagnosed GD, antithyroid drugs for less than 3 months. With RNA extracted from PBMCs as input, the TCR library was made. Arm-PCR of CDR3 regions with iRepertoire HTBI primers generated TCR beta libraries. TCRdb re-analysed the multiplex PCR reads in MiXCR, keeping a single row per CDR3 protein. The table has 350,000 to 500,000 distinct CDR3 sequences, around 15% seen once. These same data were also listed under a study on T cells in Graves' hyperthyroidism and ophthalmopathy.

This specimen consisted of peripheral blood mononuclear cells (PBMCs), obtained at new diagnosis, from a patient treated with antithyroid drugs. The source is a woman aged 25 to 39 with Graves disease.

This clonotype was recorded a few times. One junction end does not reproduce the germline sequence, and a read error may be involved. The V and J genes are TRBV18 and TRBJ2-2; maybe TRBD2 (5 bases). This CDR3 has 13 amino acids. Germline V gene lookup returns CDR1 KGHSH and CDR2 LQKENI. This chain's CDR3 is CASSPSNTGKLFF. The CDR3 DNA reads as TGTGCCAGCTCACCTTCGAACACCGGGAAGCTGTTTTTT.

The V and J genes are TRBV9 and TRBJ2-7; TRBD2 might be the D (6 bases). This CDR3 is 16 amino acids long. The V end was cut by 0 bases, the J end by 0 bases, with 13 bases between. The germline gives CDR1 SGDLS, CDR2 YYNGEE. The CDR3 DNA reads TGTGCCAGCAGCGTAGCGGATGGGGGAGGCTCCTACGAGCAGTACTTC. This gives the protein CASSVADGGGSYEQYF. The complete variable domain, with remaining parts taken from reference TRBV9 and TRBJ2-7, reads DSGVTQTPKHLITATGQRVTLRCSPRSGDLSVYWYQQSLDQGLQFLIQYYNGEERAKGNILERFSAQQFPDLHSELNLSSLELGDSALYFCASSVADGGGSYEQYFGPGTRLTVT.

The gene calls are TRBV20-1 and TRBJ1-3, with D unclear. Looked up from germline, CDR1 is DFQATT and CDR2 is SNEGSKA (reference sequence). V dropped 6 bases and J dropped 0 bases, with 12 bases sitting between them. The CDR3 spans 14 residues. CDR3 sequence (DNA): TGCAGTGCACTACTCGATAGCTCTGGAAACACCATATATTTT. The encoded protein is CSALLDSSGNTIYF.

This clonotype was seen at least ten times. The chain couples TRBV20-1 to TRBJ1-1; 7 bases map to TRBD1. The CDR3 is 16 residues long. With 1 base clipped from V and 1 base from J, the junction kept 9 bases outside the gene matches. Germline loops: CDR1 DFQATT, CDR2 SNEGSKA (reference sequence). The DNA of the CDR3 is TGCAGTGCTAGAGTAGACAGGGAGGCGGCGAACACTGAAGCTTTCTTT. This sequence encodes CSARVDREAANTEAFF.

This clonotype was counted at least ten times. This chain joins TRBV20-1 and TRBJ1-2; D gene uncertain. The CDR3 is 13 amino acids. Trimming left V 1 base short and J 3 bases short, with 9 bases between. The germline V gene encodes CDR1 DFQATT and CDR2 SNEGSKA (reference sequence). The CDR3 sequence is CSARVDGDYGYTF. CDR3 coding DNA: TGCAGTGCTAGAGTTGACGGCGACTATGGCTACACCTTC.

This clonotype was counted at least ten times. The CDR3 DNA reads as TGTGCCAGCTCATTCTTCGGCGGCCAAGAGACCCAGTACTTC. It translates to CASSFFGGQETQYF. J is TRBJ2-5 and V is TRBV18; D gene uncertain. Germline V gene lookup returns CDR1 KGHSH and CDR2 LQKENI. Trimming removed 5 bases from V and 1 base from J, with 11 bases in between. This CDR3 is 14 amino acids long.

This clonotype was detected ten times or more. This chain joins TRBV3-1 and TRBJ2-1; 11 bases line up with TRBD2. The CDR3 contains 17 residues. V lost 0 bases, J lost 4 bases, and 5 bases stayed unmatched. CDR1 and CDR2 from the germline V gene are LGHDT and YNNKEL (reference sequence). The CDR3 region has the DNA TGTGCCAGCAGCCAAGAGTATAGCGGGAGGGGTTACAATGAGCAGTTCTTC. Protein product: CASSQEYSGRGYNEQFF.

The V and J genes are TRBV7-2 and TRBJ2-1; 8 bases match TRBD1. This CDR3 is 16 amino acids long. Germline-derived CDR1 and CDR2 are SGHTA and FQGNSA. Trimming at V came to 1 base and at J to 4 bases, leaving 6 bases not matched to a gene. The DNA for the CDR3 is TGTGCCAGCAGCTTAGACGGGACAGGAGTATACAATGAGCAGTTCTTC. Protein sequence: CASSLDGTGVYNEQFF. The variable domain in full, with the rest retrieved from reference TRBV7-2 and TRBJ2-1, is GAGVSQSPSNKVTEKGKDVELRCDPISGHTALYWYRQSLGQGLEFLIYFQGNSAPDKSGLPSDRFSAERTGGSVSTLTIQRTQQEDSAVYLCASSLDGTGVYNEQFFGPGTRLTVL.

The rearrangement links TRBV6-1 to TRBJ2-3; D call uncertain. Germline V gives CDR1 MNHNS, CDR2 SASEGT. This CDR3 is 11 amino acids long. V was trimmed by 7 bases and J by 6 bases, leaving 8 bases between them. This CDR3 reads CASTVGDTQYF. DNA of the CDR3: TGTGCCAGCACTGTTGGGGATACGCAGTATTTT.

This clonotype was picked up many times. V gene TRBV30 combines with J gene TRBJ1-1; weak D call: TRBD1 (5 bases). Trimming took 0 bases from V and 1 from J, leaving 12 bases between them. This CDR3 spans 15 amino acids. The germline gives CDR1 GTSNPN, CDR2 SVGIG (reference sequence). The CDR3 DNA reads TGTGCCTGGAGTGTACGGTCAGGGAGGAACACTGAAGCTTTCTTT. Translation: CAWSVRSGRNTEAFF.

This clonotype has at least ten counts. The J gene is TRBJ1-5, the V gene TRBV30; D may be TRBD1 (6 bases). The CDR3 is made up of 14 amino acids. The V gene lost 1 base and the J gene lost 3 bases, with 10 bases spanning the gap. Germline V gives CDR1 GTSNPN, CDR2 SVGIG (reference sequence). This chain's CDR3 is CAWSGGTPNQPQHF. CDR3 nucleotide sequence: TGTGCCTGGAGTGGAGGGACACCCAATCAGCCCCAGCATTTT.

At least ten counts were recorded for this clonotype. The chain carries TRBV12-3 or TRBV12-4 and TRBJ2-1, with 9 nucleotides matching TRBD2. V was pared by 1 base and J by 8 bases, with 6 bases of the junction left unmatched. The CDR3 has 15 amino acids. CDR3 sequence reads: CASSLDSGRLYEQFF. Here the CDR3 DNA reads TGTGCCAGCAGTTTAGACAGCGGGAGGTTGTATGAGCAGTTCTTC.

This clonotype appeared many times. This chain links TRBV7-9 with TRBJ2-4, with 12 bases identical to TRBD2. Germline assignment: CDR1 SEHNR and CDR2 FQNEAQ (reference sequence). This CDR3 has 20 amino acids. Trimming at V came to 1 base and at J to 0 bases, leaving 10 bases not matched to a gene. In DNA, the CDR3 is TGTGCCAGCAGCTTAGTCGGTCATGGGGGACTAGCGGGAGCCAAAAACATTCAGTACTTC. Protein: CASSLVGHGGLAGAKNIQYF.

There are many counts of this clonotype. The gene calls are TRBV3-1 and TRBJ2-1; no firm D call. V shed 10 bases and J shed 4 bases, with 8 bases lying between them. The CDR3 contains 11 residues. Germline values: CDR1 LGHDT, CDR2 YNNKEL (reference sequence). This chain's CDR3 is CAISQYNEQFF. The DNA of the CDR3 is TGTGCCATCAGTCAATACAATGAGCAGTTCTTC.

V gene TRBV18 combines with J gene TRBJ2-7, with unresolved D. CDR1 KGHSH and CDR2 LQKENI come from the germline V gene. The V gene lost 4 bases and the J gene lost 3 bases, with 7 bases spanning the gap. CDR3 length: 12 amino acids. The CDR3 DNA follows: TGTGCCAGCTCACATGGAAACTACGAGCAGTACTTC. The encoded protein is CASSHGNYEQYF.

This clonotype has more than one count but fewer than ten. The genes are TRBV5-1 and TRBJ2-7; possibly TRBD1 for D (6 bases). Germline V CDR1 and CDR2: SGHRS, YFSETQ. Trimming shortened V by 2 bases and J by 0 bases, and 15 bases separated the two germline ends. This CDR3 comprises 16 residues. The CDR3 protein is CASSFISTGASYEQYF. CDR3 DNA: TGCGCCAGCAGCTTCATATCGACAGGTGCCTCCTACGAGCAGTACTTC.

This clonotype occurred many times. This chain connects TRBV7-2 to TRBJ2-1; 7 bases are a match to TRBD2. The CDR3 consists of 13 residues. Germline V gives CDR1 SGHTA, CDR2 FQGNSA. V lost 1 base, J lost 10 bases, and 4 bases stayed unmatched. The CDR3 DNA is TGTGCCAGCAGCTTAGAACCAGCGGGAGAGCAGTTCTTC. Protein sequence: CASSLEPAGEQFF.

CDR3 DNA: TGTGCCAGCAGCGTAGAAGTGGTTCACAATGAGCAGTTCTTC. It translates to CASSVEVVHNEQFF. J is TRBJ2-1 and V is TRBV9; D is unresolved. This CDR3 spans 14 amino acids. Germline lookup yields CDR1 SGDLS and CDR2 YYNGEE. V gave up 0 bases and J gave up 5 bases, with 9 bases separating them. Variable domain in full (rest from reference TRBV9 and TRBJ2-1): DSGVTQTPKHLITATGQRVTLRCSPRSGDLSVYWYQQSLDQGLQFLIQYYNGEERAKGNILERFSAQQFPDLHSELNLSSLELGDSALYFCASSVEVVHNEQFFGPGTRLTVL.

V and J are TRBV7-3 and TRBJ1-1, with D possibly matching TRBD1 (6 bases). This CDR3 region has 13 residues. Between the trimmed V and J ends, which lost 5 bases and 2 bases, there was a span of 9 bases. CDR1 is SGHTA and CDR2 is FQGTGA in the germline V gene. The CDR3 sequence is CASSRQDNTEAFF. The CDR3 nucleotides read TGTGCCAGCAGCAGACAGGATAACACTGAAGCTTTCTTT.